This T cell receptor (beta chain) was recorded in a study of T cells in narcolepsy. There are 13 residues in the CDR3. The J segment lost 10 bases and the V segment lost 10 bases, leaving 12 bases of the junction unmatched. The germline gives CDR1 WSHSY, CDR2 SAAADI. Assay: immunoSEQ multiplex PCR; the TCRdb copy retains only in-frame clones and omits some. The sample includes some 23,000 clones, about 83% of them seen just once. The V call is TRBV10-2, the J call TRBJ2-1; 8 bases match TRBD2. Sequencing input: CD45RA- memory CD4+ T cells from PBMCs. The source is a human donor with narcolepsy. CDR3 protein: CATDSWRGEEQFF. CDR3 nucleotides: TGCGCCACCGACTCGTGGCGGGGGGAAGAGCAGTTCTTC.